Below, 15 T cell receptor beta chains from the same sample are listed, as sequenced in a study of cytomegalovirus exposure and HLA in healthy donors. PCR was performed using 60 Vbeta and 13 Jbeta primers. Produced via immunoSEQ multiplex PCR; TCRdb's table is partial and in-frame only. The table records about 160,000 clones, around 86% of them present only once. The sample consisted of PBMCs. These receptors all come from a girl aged 2 to 10 in good health and CMV-seropositive.

The chain has TRBV18 and TRBJ2-5; D is possibly TRBD2 (5 bases). Deletions cut 0 bases from V and 4 bases from J, with 9 bases between. The CDR3 totals 14 residues. Germline values: CDR1 KGHSH, CDR2 LQKENI. The DNA for the CDR3 is TGTGCCAGCTCACCACCGAGGGTTGGAGAGACCCAGTACTTC. It encodes CASSPPRVGETQYF.

This chain links TRBV5-1 with TRBJ1-5; 11 bases are shared with TRBD1. Germline lookup yields CDR1 SGHRS and CDR2 YFSETQ. V shed 1 base and J 7 bases; nucleotides not matched to a gene: 7. The CDR3 is 16 amino acids. CDR3 in amino acids: CASSLTPGQGGQPQHF. The CDR3 DNA reads TGCGCCAGCAGCTTGACGCCGGGACAGGGGGGCCAGCCCCAGCATTTT.

This chain uses TRBV4-1 with TRBJ2-5; D not certain. Trimming stripped 1 base from V and 3 bases from J, with 6 bases between. CDR3 length: 13 amino acids. CDR1 and CDR2 (germline): MGHRA, YSYEKL. CDR3 loop: CASSQGAEETQYF. Written as DNA, the CDR3 is TGCGCCAGCAGCCAAGGGGCAGAAGAGACCCAGTACTTC.

This chain uses TRBV5-1 with TRBJ2-5; 8 bases fit TRBD1. The junction had 9 bases not matched to a gene; V was cut back by 1 base and J by 1 base. Germline V gene data show CDR1 as SGHRS and CDR2 as YFSETQ. This CDR3 is 17 amino acids long. The CDR3: CASSLTGQGASQETQYF. In DNA form, the CDR3 reads TGCGCCAGCAGCTTGACAGGACAGGGAGCAAGCCAAGAGACCCAGTACTTC.

The V and J genes are TRBV4-1 and TRBJ2-7; tentative D call: TRBD2 (5 bases). The CDR3 is made up of 15 amino acids. The germline V gene encodes CDR1 MGHRA and CDR2 YSYEKL. Trimming left V 2 bases short and J 0 bases short, with 11 bases between. CDR3 coding DNA: TGCGCCAGCAGCCAAACCGAGGGAGTCTCCTACGAGCAGTACTTC. Protein sequence: CASSQTEGVSYEQYF.

V gene TRBV2 combines with J gene TRBJ2-3; D ambiguous. The CDR3 is made up of 13 amino acids. V was pared by 6 bases and J by 4 bases, with 11 bases between. Per germline, CDR1 SNHLY and CDR2 FYNNEI. CDR3 nucleotides: TGTGCCAGCAGCACTGGAAGCGCAGATACGCAGTATTTT. Translated, it gives CASSTGSADTQYF.

The chain is built from TRBV29-1 and TRBJ2-7, with 8 nucleotides matching TRBD2. Germline CDR1 SQVTM, CDR2 ANQGSEA. This CDR3 spans 14 amino acids. V trimming: 4 bases; J trimming: 0 bases; junction bases outside the gene matches: 5. DNA for the CDR3: TGCAGCGTTGTAGAGACTAGCGCCTCCTACGAGCAGTACTTC. It codes for CSVVETSASYEQYF.

The chain employs TRBV19 and TRBJ2-5, with 7 bases that match TRBD2. The CDR3 has 16 amino acids. The germline CDR1 and CDR2 sequences are LNHDA and SQIVND (reference sequence). The V gene end was trimmed by 5 bases and the J gene end by 2 bases; junction bases not matched to a gene: 11. This CDR3 is CASSAWTREGQETQYF. The CDR3 DNA sequence: TGTGCCAGTAGTGCCTGGACTAGAGAGGGGCAAGAGACCCAGTACTTC.

V is TRBV9 and J is TRBJ2-7; the match to TRBD1 covers 9 bases. The CDR3 covers 15 residues. With V trimmed by 1 base and J by 4 bases, 6 bases remained unmatched. The germline gives CDR1 SGDLS, CDR2 YYNGEE. The CDR3 spells CASSVYGTGSYEQYF. The DNA for the CDR3 is TGTGCCAGCAGCGTATATGGGACAGGGTCGTACGAGCAGTACTTC. Full variable domain (missing parts from reference TRBV9 and TRBJ2-7): DSGVTQTPKHLITATGQRVTLRCSPRSGDLSVYWYQQSLDQGLQFLIQYYNGEERAKGNILERFSAQQFPDLHSELNLSSLELGDSALYFCASSVYGTGSYEQYFGPGTRLTVT.

The CDR3 loop reads CASSITLFTYNEQFF. DNA of the CDR3: TGTGCCAGTAGTATTACTCTCTTCACGTACAATGAGCAGTTCTTC. The J gene is TRBJ2-1, the V gene TRBV19; D not resolved. The V gene's germline CDR1 is LNHDA and CDR2 SQIVND (reference sequence). V was pared by 3 bases and J by 4 bases, with 13 bases between. The CDR3 extends over 15 amino acids.

This chain uses TRBV30 with TRBJ2-7, with 7 bases fitting TRBD1. Germline V gene data show CDR1 as GTSNPN and CDR2 as SVGIG (reference sequence). V shed 3 bases, J shed 2 bases, and the junction held 7 bases outside the gene matches. The CDR3 spans 14 residues. CDR3 loop: CAWRTGTAAYEQYF. CDR3 nucleotide sequence: TGTGCCTGGAGGACCGGGACAGCAGCCTACGAGCAGTACTTC.

Only one count was recorded for this clone. This chain connects TRBV30 to TRBJ2-6; D is unclear. The V gene's germline CDR1 is GTSNPN and CDR2 SVGIG (reference sequence). This CDR3 spans 14 amino acids. V was pared by 2 bases and J by 0 bases, with 5 bases between. The DNA of the CDR3 is TGTGCCTGGAGTATACACTCTGGGGCCAACGTCCTGACTTTC. It encodes CAWSIHSGANVLTF.

The chain joins TRBV7-3 to TRBJ2-1; 9 positions match TRBD2. V dropped 5 bases and J dropped 4; count of bases not matched to a gene: 6. Looked up from germline, CDR1 is SGHTA and CDR2 is FQGTGA. CDR3 length equals 15 residues. For the CDR3, the DNA is TGTGCCAGCAGCCTAAGACTAGCGGTGTACAATGAGCAGTTCTTC. Its translation: CASSLRLAVYNEQFF. The variable domain in full, with the rest retrieved from reference TRBV7-3 and TRBJ2-1, is GAGVSQTPSNKVTEKGKYVELRCDPISGHTALYWYRQSLGQGPEFLIYFQGTGAADDSGLPNDRFFAVRPEGSVSTLKIQRTERGDSAVYLCASSLRLAVYNEQFFGPGTRLTVL.

The chain is built from TRBV7-3 and TRBJ2-1; 7 nucleotides agree with TRBD1. The V segment lost 6 bases and the J segment 6 bases; nucleotides outside the gene matches: 8. Germline assignment: CDR1 SGHTA and CDR2 FQGTGA. The CDR3 length is 14 residues. The CDR3 DNA reads TGTGCCAGCAGTCAGACAGGGTTGGGCAATGAGCAGTTCTTC. It yields the protein CASSQTGLGNEQFF.

The J gene is TRBJ1-2, the V gene TRBV6-1, with D maybe TRBD1 (6 bases). The V end was cut by 4 bases, the J end by 4 bases, with 16 bases between. Germline V lookup: CDR1 MNHNS, CDR2 SASEGT. The CDR3 loop spans 15 amino acids. CDR3 DNA sequence: TGTGCCAGCAGTGCCACCGGGACATCCGTCTATGGCTACACCTTC. Protein: CASSATGTSVYGYTF.